The clone carrying this TCR beta chain turned up a few times. Using immunoSEQ multiplex PCR, the repertoire was profiled, and TCRdb retains in-frame clones only, with some absent. This table has some 380,000 clones, over 75% appearing once. The CDR3 sequence is 15 residues long. V lost 4 bases and J lost 1, with 14 bases in between. In germline, CDR1 is MNHEY, CDR2 SVGAGI. This sample is drawn from a study of blood T cell repertoires in COVID-19. The participants were between roughly 18 and 100 years old and came from some 23 US areas. The receptor was derived from a woman in her forties with acute COVID-19. This rearrangement joins TRBV6-5 to TRBJ2-7; D is perhaps TRBD1 (5 bases). The sample consisted of PBMCs or T cells enriched from blood (not recorded which). The CDR3 loop is CASSSQGFGSYEQYF. The CDR3 DNA is TGTGCCAGCAGTTCGCAGGGATTTGGTTCCTACGAGCAGTACTTC.